The 16 T cell receptor beta chains below all came from one sample that was sequenced in a study of blood T cell repertoires in COVID-19. Some clones are missing from TCRdb's copy, which holds only in-frame ones; the method was immunoSEQ multiplex PCR. The repertoire includes about 170,000 clones, around 80% of them detected once, and about 8.4% sits in the top ten. Source material: peripheral blood. Receptors were obtained from a woman in her sixties or seventies with acute or convalescent COVID-19.

V is TRBV5-8 and J is TRBJ1-2, with D tentatively TRBD1 (5 bases). V was cut by 0 bases and J by 4 bases, with 7 bases left in between. Germline CDR1 reads SGHTS; CDR2 reads YDEGEE. The CDR3 spans 13 residues. The CDR3 loop reads CASSLDRLYGYTF. The CDR3, as DNA: TGTGCCAGCAGCTTGGACAGGCTCTATGGCTACACCTTC.

Here the CDR3 reads CASSFTGEETQYF. The CDR3 DNA sequence: TGTGCCAGCAGCTTTACAGGGGAAGAGACCCAGTACTTC. The V gene is TRBV7-2, the J gene TRBJ2-5; 7 bases line up with TRBD1. This CDR3 comprises 13 residues. The germline CDR1 and CDR2 sequences are SGHTA and FQGNSA. Losses at the gene ends were 3 bases for V and 3 bases for J; bases not matched to a gene: 1.

The table lists this clone with a count of one. This sequence joins TRBV12-5 and TRBJ2-2; 8 positions agree with TRBD2. CDR1 and CDR2 from the germline V gene are LGHNT and FRNRAP. CDR3 size: 16 residues. V was clipped by 3 bases and J by 2 bases; unmatched bases: 5. The CDR3 here is CASGLISGANTGELFF. The CDR3, as DNA: TGTGCTAGTGGTTTAATTAGCGGGGCAAACACCGGGGAGCTGTTTTTT.

The CDR3 reads CASSLLQGIYEQYF. In DNA, the CDR3 is TGTGCCAGCAGTTTATTACAGGGTATATACGAGCAGTACTTC. The J gene is TRBJ2-7, the V gene TRBV27; D possibly corresponds to TRBD1 (6 bases). V was shortened by 1 base and J by 4 bases, with 11 bases between the two germline ends. This CDR3 has 14 amino acids. Germline lookup yields CDR1 MNHEY and CDR2 SMNVEV (reference sequence).

This clone showed up just once. The J gene is TRBJ1-3, the V gene TRBV7-9; D remains unclear. V lost 7 bases, J lost 2 bases, and 18 bases lay in between. Germline loops: CDR1 SEHNR, CDR2 FQNEAQ (reference sequence). CDR3 size: 16 residues. For the CDR3, the DNA is TGTGCCAGCACCAAAGATACTAGCGTTACTGGAAACACCATATATTTT. Encoded protein: CASTKDTSVTGNTIYF. Looking up the rest from reference TRBV7-9 and TRBJ1-3 gives the full variable domain: DTGVSQNPRHKITKRGQNVTFRCDPISEHNRLYWYRQTLGQGPEFLTYFQNEAQLEKSRLLSDRFSAERPKGSFSTLEIQRTEQGDSAMYLCASTKDTSVTGNTIYFGEGSWLTVV.

This chain joins TRBV10-3 and TRBJ2-4, with 7 bases fitting TRBD2. In germline, CDR1 is ENHRY, CDR2 SYGVKD. This CDR3 region has 14 residues. Losses at the gene ends were 6 bases for V and 6 bases for J; bases not matched to a gene: 8. The CDR3 spells CAISQRGEGNIQYF. CDR3 nucleotide sequence: TGTGCCATCAGCCAGAGAGGGGAGGGAAACATTCAGTACTTC.

The V call is TRBV18, the J call TRBJ1-6; 8 positions agree with TRBD1. V dropped 3 bases and J dropped 10; count of bases not matched to a gene: 2. The CDR3 consists of 13 residues. Germline CDR1 is KGHSH and CDR2 is LQKENI. The CDR3 reads CASSPTGESPLHF. The CDR3 bases are TGTGCCAGCTCACCGACAGGGGAATCACCCCTCCACTTT.

The chain links TRBV19 to TRBJ2-3; 8 positions match TRBD1. The CDR3 extends over 20 amino acids. CDR1 is LNHDA and CDR2 is SQIVND in the germline V gene (reference sequence). The V gene end was trimmed by 3 bases and the J gene end by 5 bases; junction bases not matched to a gene: 22. The CDR3 sequence is CASSIPADDERDRNLDTQYF. The CDR3 coding sequence is TGTGCCAGTAGTATTCCCGCGGACGACGAACGGGACAGGAACTTAGATACGCAGTATTTT.

The chain has TRBV3-1 (or the pseudogene TRBV3-2) and TRBJ1-2, with TRBD1 identical over 9 bases. V gave up 4 bases and J gave up 4 bases; unmatched junction bases: 1. CDR3 length: 13 residues. The V gene's germline CDR1 is LGHDT and CDR2 YNNKEL (reference sequence). In DNA form, the CDR3 reads TGTGCCAGCAGCCCGGGACAGGGCTATGGCTACACCTTC. Its protein is CASSPGQGYGYTF.

This chain uses TRBV2 with TRBJ1-6; D might be TRBD1 (5 bases). Germline V gene lookup returns CDR1 SNHLY and CDR2 FYNNEI. CDR3 length equals 16 residues. V lost 6 bases, J lost 0 bases, and 12 bases lay in between. The CDR3, as DNA: TGTGCCAGCAGACACCGCGACAGCTCCTATAATTCACCCCTCCACTTT. Amino acid sequence: CASRHRDSSYNSPLHF.

The chain employs TRBV10-2 and TRBJ2-7; weak D call: TRBD1 (6 bases). In germline, CDR1 is WSHSY, CDR2 SAAADI. The V end lost 6 bases, the J end lost 0 bases, and 12 bases lay between the germline ends. CDR3 size: 14 residues. CDR3 nucleotide sequence: TGCGCCAGCAGGACAGGAGGATCCTCCTACGAGCAGTACTTC. This codes for CASRTGGSSYEQYF.

The chain couples TRBV2 to TRBJ2-5, with no clear D. Germline V CDR1 and CDR2: SNHLY, FYNNEI. V was clipped by 6 bases and J by 4 bases, with 9 bases between them. The CDR3 has 12 amino acids. The CDR3 bases are TGTGCCAGCAGCCTAGACCGAGAGACCCAGTACTTC. It yields the protein CASSLDRETQYF.

The V gene is TRBV12-3 or TRBV12-4, the J gene TRBJ1-1, with D possibly TRBD1 on 6 matching bases. This CDR3 is 12 amino acids long. V was cut by 4 bases and J by 7 bases, with 10 bases left in between. This CDR3 reads CASSSYRVEAFF. CDR3 bases: TGTGCCAGCAGTTCTTACAGGGTTGAAGCTTTCTTT.

This chain links TRBV6-6 with TRBJ2-3; 8 bases fit TRBD1. The CDR3 is 14 residues long. Trimming at V came to 3 bases and at J to 4 bases, leaving 3 bases not matched to a gene. Germline V gene data show CDR1 as MNHNY and CDR2 as SVGAGI (reference sequence). The CDR3 protein is CASSYGQGPDTQYF. As DNA, the CDR3 is TGTGCCAGCAGTTATGGACAGGGTCCAGATACGCAGTATTTT.

V gene TRBV2 combines with J gene TRBJ2-2; D uncertain. V was pared by 3 bases and J by 1 base, with 6 bases between. CDR1 is SNHLY and CDR2 is FYNNEI in the germline V gene. The length of the CDR3 is 14 residues. CDR3 sequence (DNA): TGTGCCAGCAGTGAGTTCAAGAACACCGGGGAGCTGTTTTTT. It codes for CASSEFKNTGELFF. Complete variable domain (other parts from reference TRBV2 and TRBJ2-2): EPEVTQTPSHQVTQMGQEVILRCVPISNHLYFYWYRQILGQKVEFLVSFYNNEISEKSEIFDDQFSVERPDGSNFTLKIRSTKLEDSAMYFCASSEFKNTGELFFGEGSRLTVL.

In its sample, this clone was seen a few times. CDR3 DNA sequence: TGTGCCAGCAGTTTGGGGGCGGCGTACGAGCAGTACTTC. This encodes CASSLGAAYEQYF. The V call is TRBV12-3 or TRBV12-4, the J call TRBJ2-7; TRBD1 is a possible D gene (6 bases). Trimming cost V 3 bases and J 4 bases, with 10 bases left between them. This CDR3 region has 13 residues.